This T cell receptor (beta chain) comes out of a study of regulatory T cells in long-lasting Graves disease. Notes on the study in general: Under persistent disease, TRBV28, TRBJ1-2 and TRBJ2-5 were used preferentially. The persistent group shared 2,500 to 3,000 public clonotypes, more than the roughly 990 shared by new patients.

Regarding this clonotype: The antigen is not known.

Germline V gene data show CDR1 as MNHNS and CDR2 as SASEGT. The CDR3 is made up of 15 amino acids. V lost 7 bases and J lost 3; bases outside the gene matches: 11. Time point: persistent/refractory GD, antithyroid drugs over 5 years with positive TRAb. With RNA extracted from PBMCs as input, the TCR library was made. Building the TCR beta libraries relied on iRepertoire HTBI primers, and CDR3 regions underwent Arm-PCR. TCRdb re-analysed the multiplex PCR reads in MiXCR, keeping a single row per CDR3 protein. Of fewer than 450,000 distinct CDR3 sequences in the sample, about 20% are singletons; the top ten hold around 24%.

The gene calls are TRBV6-1 and TRBJ1-2; 7 positions match TRBD1. The sequences come from peripheral blood mononuclear cells (PBMCs), collected when the disease was refractory, from a patient treated with antithyroid drugs. This receptor was obtained from a female donor with Graves disease. The CDR3 region has the DNA TGTGCCAGCAACCCTACATGGGACAGTGACTATGGCTACACCTTC. Protein sequence: CASNPTWDSDYGYTF.